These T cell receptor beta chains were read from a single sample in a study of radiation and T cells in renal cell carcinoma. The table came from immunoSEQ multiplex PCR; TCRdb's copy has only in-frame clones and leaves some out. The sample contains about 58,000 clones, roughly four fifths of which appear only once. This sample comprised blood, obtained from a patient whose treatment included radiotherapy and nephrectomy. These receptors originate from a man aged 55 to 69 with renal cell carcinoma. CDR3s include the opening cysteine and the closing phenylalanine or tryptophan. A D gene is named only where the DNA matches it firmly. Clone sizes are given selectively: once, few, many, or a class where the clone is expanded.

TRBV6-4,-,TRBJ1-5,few,TGTGCCAGCAGTGACTCAGGGAGCCAGCCCCAGCATTTT,CASSDSGSQPQHF
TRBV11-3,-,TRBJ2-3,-,TGTGCCAGCAGCTTAGGAGGGTCCTTAAGGTCCGGTCGCACAGATACGCAGTATTTT,CASSLGGSLRSGRTDTQYF
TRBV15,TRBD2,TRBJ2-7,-,TGTGCCACCAGCAGTAGCGGGGGAGACTCCTACGAGCAGTACTTC,CATSSSGGDSYEQYF
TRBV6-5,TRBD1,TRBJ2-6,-,TGTGCCAGCAGTTACTCAGGACAGGGACCGGCCAACGTCCTGACTTTC,CASSYSGQGPANVLTF
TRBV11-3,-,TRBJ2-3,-,TGTGCCAGCAGCTTATCCGGGGGAGGAGATACGCAGTATTTT,CASSLSGGGDTQYF
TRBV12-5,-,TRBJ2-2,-,TGTGCTAGTGGTTTGGGAACAGGAGGAGTCTCGGACGGGGAGCTGTTTTTT,CASGLGTGGVSDGELFF
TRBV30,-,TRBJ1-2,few,TGTGCCTGGACAGCCGGGGTTTATGGCTACACCTTC,CAWTAGVYGYTF
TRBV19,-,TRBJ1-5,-,TGTGCCAGTAGGCGACAGGTCCTGGGGGGCAATCAGCCCCAGCATTTT,CASRRQVLGGNQPQHF
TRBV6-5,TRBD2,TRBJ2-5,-,TGTGCCAGCAGACCTCAGACTAGCGGGTACGGGACCCAGTACTTC,CASRPQTSGYGTQYF
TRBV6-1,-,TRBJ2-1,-,TGTGCCAGCAGCCAACGGAACAATGAGCAGTTCTTC,CASSQRNNEQFF
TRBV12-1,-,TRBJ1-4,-,TGTGCCAGCAGCTTTGATACCGTCACCTCCGAGGGCTTCGAGGAAAAACTGTTTTTT,CASSFDTVTSEGFEEKLFF
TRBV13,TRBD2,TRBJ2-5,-,TGTGCCAGCAGGTCCGCGGGGGGTCTCCAAGAGACCCAGTACTTC,CASRSAGGLQETQYF
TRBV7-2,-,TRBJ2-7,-,TGTGCCAGCAGCCCCTCTCCCGGGGCCTACGAGCAGTACTTC,CASSPSPGAYEQYF
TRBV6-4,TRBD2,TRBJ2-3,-,TGTGCCAGCAGTGACGGGACTAGCGGGGCAGATACGCAGTATTTT,CASSDGTSGADTQYF
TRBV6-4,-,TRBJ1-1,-,TGTGCCAGCAGTGACACGGACAAGAACACTGAAGCTTTCTTT,CASSDTDKNTEAFF
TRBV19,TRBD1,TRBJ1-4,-,TGTGCCAGTACCCGGACAGGGGAAGAAAAACTGTTTTTT,CASTRTGEEKLFF
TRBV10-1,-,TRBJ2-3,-,TGCGCCAGCAGTATTTCCATATCGACGGGAGATACGCAGTATTTT,CASSISISTGDTQYF
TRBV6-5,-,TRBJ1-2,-,TGTGCCAGCAGTCCCGGAGCTGACTATGGCTACACCTTC,CASSPGADYGYTF
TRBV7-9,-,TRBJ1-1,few,TGTGCCAGCAGCTTATCCGGGGCGGAAGCTTTCTTT,CASSLSGAEAFF
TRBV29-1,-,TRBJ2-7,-,TGCAGCGTTGATGTGGACACACCGCCCTACGAGCAGTACTTC,CSVDVDTPPYEQYF
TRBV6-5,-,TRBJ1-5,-,TGTGCCAGCAACCCTCTGTCAGGCCAGCCCCAGCATTTT,CASNPLSGQPQHF
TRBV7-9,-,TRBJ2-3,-,TGTGCCAGCAGCCCTTTGGCCGGGGGGCCTAGCACAGATACGCAGTATTTT,CASSPLAGGPSTDTQYF
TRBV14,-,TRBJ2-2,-,TGTGCCAGCAGCCAAGGGACCGGGGAGCTGTTTTTT,CASSQGTGELFF
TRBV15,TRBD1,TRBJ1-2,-,TGTGCCACCAGCAGAGATACAGGGGATGGCTATGGCTACACCTTC,CATSRDTGDGYGYTF
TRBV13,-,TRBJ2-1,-,TGTGCCAGCAGCTTAGACACCCGTTTTGAGCAGTTCTTC,CASSLDTRFEQFF
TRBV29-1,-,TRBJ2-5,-,TGCAGCGTTGAAAAGGTTGCGGGGGAGACCCAGTACTTC,CSVEKVAGETQYF
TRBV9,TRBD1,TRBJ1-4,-,TGTGCCAGCAGCGCAACAGGGGGCCGAAATCGTAATGAAAAACTGTTTTTT,CASSATGGRNRNEKLFF
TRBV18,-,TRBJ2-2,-,TGTGCCAGCTCAGCGGAGAGGTACGACACCGGGGAGCTGTTTTTT,CASSAERYDTGELFF
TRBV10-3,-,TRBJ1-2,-,TGTGCCATCAGTCCTTTGGGGGGGCTCTATGGCTACACCTTC,CAISPLGGLYGYTF
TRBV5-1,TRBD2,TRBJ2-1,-,TGCGCCAGCAGCTTGGTTGGTAGCGGGATTAGGAACAATGAGCAGTTCTTC,CASSLVGSGIRNNEQFF
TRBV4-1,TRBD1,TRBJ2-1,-,TGCGCCAGCAGCCAAGATCTGAGACAGGGGTACAATGAGCAGTTCTTC,CASSQDLRQGYNEQFF
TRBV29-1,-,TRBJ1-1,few,TGCAGCGTTCTCGGCGGGGGGTGGACTGAAGCTTTCTTT,CSVLGGGWTEAFF
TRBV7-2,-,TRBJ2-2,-,TGTGCCAGCAGCTTAGCAGCCAGCCGCACCGGGGAGCTGTTTTTT,CASSLAASRTGELFF
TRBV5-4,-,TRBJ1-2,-,TGTGCCAGCAGCGTCGGGACCACGGTGGCCATCGTTGGCTACACCTTC,CASSVGTTVAIVGYTF
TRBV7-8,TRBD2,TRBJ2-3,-,TGTGCCAGCAGCCCAAGACAGCGGGGGAACACAGATACGCAGTATTTT,CASSPRQRGNTDTQYF
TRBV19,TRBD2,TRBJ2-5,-,TGTGCCAGTAGCCCGGCTAGCGGGGGCCAAGAGACCCAGTACTTC,CASSPASGGQETQYF
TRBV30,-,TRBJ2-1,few,TGTGCCTGGAGTGTAAGGGGGTTTCGCTTCAATGAGCAGTTCTTC,CAWSVRGFRFNEQFF